In this sample, the clone carrying this T cell receptor beta chain turned up a few times. These data are taken from a study of blood T cell repertoires in COVID-19. Study-wide context: The origin of the acute and convalescent COVID-19 samples was the United States, Italy and Spain. Sources were T cells, B-cell-depleted T cells, or PBMCs; the material itself was cDNA or gDNA.

The J segment lost 7 bases and the V segment lost 7 bases, leaving 5 bases of the junction unmatched. The CDR3 extends over 13 amino acids. Germline V lookup: CDR1 SGHTA, CDR2 FQGNSA. How the authors handled the data: For nucleated cells, counts were estimated from reference gene primer amplification. The data were produced by immunoSEQ multiplex PCR, yet TCRdb's version contains in-frame clones alone and is incomplete. The DNA was the basis for D and trimming; V, J and clone size are from that table. This table holds 200,000 to 250,000 clones, around 80% found once. Source material: peripheral blood. The chain carries TRBV7-2 and TRBJ2-4; 9 bases agree with TRBD1. The origin of this receptor is a woman older than 75 with acute or convalescent COVID-19. The CDR3 DNA follows: TGTGCCAGCACCAGGACAGGGGAGAACATTCAGTACTTC. Translation: CASTRTGENIQYF.